This T cell receptor (beta chain) derives from a study of response to subunit inactivated influenza vaccine. Trimming cost V 4 bases and J 2 bases; bases outside gene matches: 2. The CDR3 has 15 amino acids. Germline-derived CDR1 and CDR2 are LGHDT and YNNKEL (reference sequence). This clonotype was counted many times. In TCRdb, the RT-PCR reads were re-called with MiXCR into one record per CDR3 protein. The sample records about 520,000 distinct CDR3 sequences, 6% to 9% being singletons. This sequence was found in a man between 50 and 69 years old who received an inactivated influenza vaccine. The V gene is TRBV3-1, the J gene TRBJ2-7, with 13 bases identical to TRBD2. The starting material was PBMCs from blood, obtained less than 30 months after vaccination. The CDR3 here is CASSPGLAGAYEQYF. The CDR3 region has the DNA TGTGCCAGCAGCCCCGGACTAGCGGGAGCCTACGAGCAGTACTTC.